The rows below give T cell receptor beta chains drawn from one sample of a study of cytomegalovirus exposure and HLA in healthy donors. The repertoire was sequenced with immunoSEQ multiplex PCR; TCRdb's copy has only in-frame clones and lacks some. This repertoire shows under 200,000 clones, around 79% found once; its top ten account for less than 3%. The material sequenced was PBMCs. These receptors came from a female donor in good health and CMV-seronegative. Each CDR3 is given with its conserved first and last residue. The order of the fields is J gene, clone size, D gene, V gene, CDR3 DNA, CDR3 protein. A D gene is named only where the DNA matches it firmly. Size is stated for part of the rows, as once, few or many counts, or as a class when the clone is expanded.

j_gene: TRBJ2-1; abundance: .; d_gene: .; v_gene: TRBV4-3; CDR3nt: TGCGCCAGCAGCCAGATGACTCGGGAGCCCTACAATGAGCAGTTCTTC; CDR3aa: CASSQMTREPYNEQFF
j_gene: TRBJ2-3; abundance: once; d_gene: .; v_gene: TRBV11-2; CDR3nt: TGTGCCAGCAGCTTAGGGACACAGCAAAGCACAGATACGCAGTATTTT; CDR3aa: CASSLGTQQSTDTQYF
j_gene: TRBJ2-7; abundance: .; d_gene: .; v_gene: TRBV7-8; CDR3nt: TGTGCCAGCTCGCGACAGGTCTCCTACGAGCAGTACTTC; CDR3aa: CASSRQVSYEQYF
j_gene: TRBJ1-3; abundance: .; d_gene: .; v_gene: TRBV4-1; CDR3nt: TGCGCCAGCAGGCCACAGGGCCTCTCTGGAAACACCATATATTTT; CDR3aa: CASRPQGLSGNTIYF
j_gene: TRBJ2-5; abundance: .; d_gene: .; v_gene: TRBV12-2; CDR3nt: TGTGCACGTGCTCCAACGGGACTAGCATCGTGGGCCCAGTACTTC; CDR3aa: CARAPTGLASWAQYF
j_gene: TRBJ1-6; abundance: .; d_gene: .; v_gene: TRBV5-1; CDR3nt: TGCGCCAGCAGCTTGGCCGAGGGTTGGAATTCACCCCTCCACTTT; CDR3aa: CASSLAEGWNSPLHF
j_gene: TRBJ2-1; abundance: .; d_gene: TRBD2; v_gene: TRBV2; CDR3nt: TGTGCCAGCAGTGAGAGCGGAGCGGGGGACACCTACAATGAGCAGTTCTTC; CDR3aa: CASSESGAGDTYNEQFF
j_gene: TRBJ1-1; abundance: .; d_gene: .; v_gene: TRBV5-4; CDR3nt: TGTGCCAGCACTCACTCGGGGAGATTTAACGAAGCTTTCTTT; CDR3aa: CASTHSGRFNEAFF
j_gene: TRBJ1-5; abundance: .; d_gene: TRBD1; v_gene: TRBV28; CDR3nt: TGTGCCAGCAAACCAGGGGGAAATCAGCCCCAGCATTTT; CDR3aa: CASKPGGNQPQHF
j_gene: TRBJ1-5; abundance: .; d_gene: .; v_gene: TRBV7-2; CDR3nt: TGTGCCAGCAGCTTAAGTGGTCGCGGCAATCAGCCCCAGCATTTT; CDR3aa: CASSLSGRGNQPQHF
j_gene: TRBJ2-1; abundance: few; d_gene: .; v_gene: TRBV5-1; CDR3nt: TGCGCCAGCAGCTTGGGACAGGAGATGGATGAGCAGTTCTTC; CDR3aa: CASSLGQEMDEQFF
j_gene: TRBJ2-5; abundance: few; d_gene: TRBD2; v_gene: TRBV19; CDR3nt: TGTGCCAGTAGTTCCAGGACTAGCGGGGAAGAGACCCAGTACTTC; CDR3aa: CASSSRTSGEETQYF
j_gene: TRBJ2-7; abundance: .; d_gene: .; v_gene: TRBV5-1; CDR3nt: TGCGCCAGCAGCCCAATGGGGCAGGGCACCTACGAGCAGTACTTC; CDR3aa: CASSPMGQGTYEQYF
j_gene: TRBJ2-2; abundance: .; d_gene: TRBD2; v_gene: TRBV29-1; CDR3nt: TGCAGCGTTGTTCCCCTACCATTACTAGCGGGAGGGCCCTCGGGCGTCGGGGAGCTGTTTTTT; CDR3aa: CSVVPLPLLAGGPSGVGELFF
j_gene: TRBJ1-3; abundance: .; d_gene: TRBD1; v_gene: TRBV18; CDR3nt: TGTGCCAGCTCACCTTTAGGGGACAGGGGGCTCGTCTCTGGAAACACCATATATTTT; CDR3aa: CASSPLGDRGLVSGNTIYF
j_gene: TRBJ1-5; abundance: .; d_gene: TRBD1; v_gene: TRBV2; CDR3nt: TGTGCCAGCGCTGACAGGGCCTTCAATCAGCCCCAGCATTTT; CDR3aa: CASADRAFNQPQHF
j_gene: TRBJ1-5; abundance: many; d_gene: TRBD1; v_gene: TRBV6-6; CDR3nt: TGTGCCAGCAGTTACGGGACAGGGGCCCACAATCAGCCCCAGCATTTT; CDR3aa: CASSYGTGAHNQPQHF
j_gene: TRBJ2-1; abundance: .; d_gene: TRBD2; v_gene: TRBV14; CDR3nt: TGTGCCAGCAGGACTAGCGGTAACTCCTACAATGAGCAGTTCTTC; CDR3aa: CASRTSGNSYNEQFF
j_gene: TRBJ1-2; abundance: once; d_gene: .; v_gene: TRBV6-5; CDR3nt: TGTGCCAGCAGTTACGGCGGGGGCTACACCTTC; CDR3aa: CASSYGGGYTF
j_gene: TRBJ2-1; abundance: .; d_gene: TRBD2; v_gene: TRBV7-3; CDR3nt: TGTGCCAGCAGCTTGAACGGGGGGGCCAAGGCTCGGGAGCAGTTCTTC; CDR3aa: CASSLNGGAKAREQFF
j_gene: TRBJ2-7; abundance: .; d_gene: TRBD2; v_gene: TRBV11-2; CDR3nt: TGTGCCAGCAGCTGGATTAGCGGGTTTTCCTACGAGCAGTACTTC; CDR3aa: CASSWISGFSYEQYF
j_gene: TRBJ2-1; abundance: .; d_gene: TRBD2; v_gene: TRBV23-1; CDR3nt: TGCGCCAGCAGTTTCGAGCGGGGGTGCTTCAATGAGCAGTTCTTC; CDR3aa: CASSFERGCFNEQFF
j_gene: TRBJ2-7; abundance: .; d_gene: .; v_gene: TRBV19; CDR3nt: TGTGCCAGTAGTATAAAGACTACCTCCTCCTACGAGCAGTACTTC; CDR3aa: CASSIKTTSSYEQYF
j_gene: TRBJ2-1; abundance: few; d_gene: .; v_gene: TRBV5-5; CDR3nt: TGTGCCAGCAGCTTGGGGGCAGGGATATACAATGAGCAGTTCTTC; CDR3aa: CASSLGAGIYNEQFF
j_gene: TRBJ1-1; abundance: .; d_gene: TRBD1; v_gene: TRBV6-5; CDR3nt: TGTGCCAGCAGCACGGACAGGGTCACTGAAGCTTTCTTT; CDR3aa: CASSTDRVTEAFF
j_gene: TRBJ1-6; abundance: .; d_gene: .; v_gene: TRBV5-1; CDR3nt: TGCGCCAGCAAGCCAGGAGGGGTTGATAATTCACCCCTCCACTTT; CDR3aa: CASKPGGVDNSPLHF
j_gene: TRBJ1-5; abundance: many; d_gene: .; v_gene: TRBV2; CDR3nt: TGTGCCAGCAGTGTACAGGGTGCCAATAGCAATCAGCCCCAGCATTTT; CDR3aa: CASSVQGANSNQPQHF
j_gene: TRBJ1-2; abundance: .; d_gene: .; v_gene: TRBV6-5; CDR3nt: TGTGCCAGCAGCCCTGACCAGGCGCCTAACTATGGCTACACCTTC; CDR3aa: CASSPDQAPNYGYTF
j_gene: TRBJ2-1; abundance: .; d_gene: .; v_gene: TRBV9; CDR3nt: TGTAGAGTGGTTGAGCAGTTCTTC; CDR3aa: CRVVEQFF